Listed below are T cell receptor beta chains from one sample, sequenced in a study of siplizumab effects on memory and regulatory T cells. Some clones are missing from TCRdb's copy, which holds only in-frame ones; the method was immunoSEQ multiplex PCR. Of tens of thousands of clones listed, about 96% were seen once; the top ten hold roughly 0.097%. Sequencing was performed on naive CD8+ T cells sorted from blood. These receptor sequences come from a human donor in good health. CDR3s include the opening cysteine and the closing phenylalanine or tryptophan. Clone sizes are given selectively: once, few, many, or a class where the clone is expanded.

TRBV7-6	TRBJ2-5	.	CASSPRTGETQYF
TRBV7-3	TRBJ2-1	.	CASSLSLSSNNEQFF
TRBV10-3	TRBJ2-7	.	CAISVRQAYEQYF
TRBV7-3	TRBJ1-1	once	CASSLLENTEAFF
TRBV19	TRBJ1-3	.	CASSIDLRAGNTIYF
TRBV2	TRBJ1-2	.	CASSDWGLGYTF
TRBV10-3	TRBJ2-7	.	CAISESGEGAYEQYF
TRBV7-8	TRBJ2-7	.	CASQTGNNPYEQYF
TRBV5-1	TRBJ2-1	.	CASSLTSGGSNEQFF
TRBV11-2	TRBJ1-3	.	CASSLAAGSGNTIYF
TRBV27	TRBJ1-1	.	CASSLSLPPNTEAFF
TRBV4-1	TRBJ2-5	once	CASSQARVETQYF
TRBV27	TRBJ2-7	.	CASSLGPGATYEQYF
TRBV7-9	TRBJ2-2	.	CASSSGTSGGTGELFF
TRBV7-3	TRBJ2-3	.	CASSFAGGTDTQYF
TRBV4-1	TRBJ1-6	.	CASSHGTGVNSPLHF
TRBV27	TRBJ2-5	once	CASSWGLAGGLETQYF
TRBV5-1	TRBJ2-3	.	CASSLTGRDTQYF
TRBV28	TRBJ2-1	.	CASSGGTYEQFF
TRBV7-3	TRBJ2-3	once	CASSHASGVTDTQYF
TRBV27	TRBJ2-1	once	CASSLSAGLADEQFF
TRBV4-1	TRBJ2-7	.	CASSQTGTSGEQYF
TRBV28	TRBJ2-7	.	CASSWGQGRPYEQYF
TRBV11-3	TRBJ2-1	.	CASSLVNRGRGEQFF
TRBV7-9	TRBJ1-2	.	CASSGGTDYGYTF
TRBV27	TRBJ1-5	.	CASSLTGGNQPQHF
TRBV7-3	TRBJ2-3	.	CASSSLAGATDTQYF
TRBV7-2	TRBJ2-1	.	CASSLVQGVAPYNEQFF
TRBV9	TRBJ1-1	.	CASSPRGVTGRNTEAFF
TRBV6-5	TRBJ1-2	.	CASSFDTNYGYTF
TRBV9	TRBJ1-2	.	CASSDTRLDYGYTF